This TCR beta chain emerged from a study of T cells in Graves' hyperthyroidism and ophthalmopathy. Amplified regions were TCR beta CDR3 sequences from RNA transcripts. An initial round of RT-PCR targeting the TCR CDR3 relied on the HTBI primer set. One entry per CDR3 protein results from TCRdb running MiXCR on the multiplex PCR reads. The sample carries 600,000 to 750,000 distinct CDR3 sequences, around 15% recorded once. The CDR3 is made up of 12 amino acids. The V gene lost 4 bases and the J gene lost 5 bases, with 5 bases spanning the gap. The germline V gene has CDR1 ENHRY and CDR2 SYGVKD. This clonotype was detected many times.

The specimen sequenced was blood. The sequence was obtained from a man aged 45 to 65 with Graves' hyperthyroidism. The chain uses TRBV10-3 and TRBJ2-2; D uncertain. The CDR3 spells CAISGTTGELFF. CDR3 sequence (DNA): TGTGCCATCAGTGGTACTACCGGGGAGCTGTTTTTT.